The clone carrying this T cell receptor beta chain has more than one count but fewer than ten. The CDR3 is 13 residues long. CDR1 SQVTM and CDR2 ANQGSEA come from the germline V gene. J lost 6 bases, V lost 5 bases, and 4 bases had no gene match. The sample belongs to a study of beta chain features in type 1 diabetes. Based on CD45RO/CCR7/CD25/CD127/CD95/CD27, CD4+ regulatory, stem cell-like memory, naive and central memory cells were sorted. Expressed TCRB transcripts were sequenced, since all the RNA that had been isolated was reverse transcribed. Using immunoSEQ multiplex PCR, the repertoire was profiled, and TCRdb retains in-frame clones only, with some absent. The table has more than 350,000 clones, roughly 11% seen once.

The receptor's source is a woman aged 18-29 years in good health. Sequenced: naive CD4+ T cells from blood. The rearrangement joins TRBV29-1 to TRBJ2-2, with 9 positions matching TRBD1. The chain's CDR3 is CSVNRGRAGELFF. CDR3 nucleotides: TGCAGCGTTAACAGGGGGCGCGCCGGGGAGCTGTTTTTT.